Listed below are T cell receptor beta chains from one sample, sequenced in a study of blood T cell repertoires in COVID-19. Here immunoSEQ multiplex PCR was the method, and the copy in TCRdb shows in-frame clones only, minus some. Altogether 70,000 or so clones are present, roughly 91% being singletons, with the ten largest covering roughly a tenth. The sample consisted of peripheral blood. All receptors derive from a woman aged 18 to 35 with acute or convalescent COVID-19. Both conserved end residues are part of each CDR3. The D gene is left open where the match is weak. For some rows the clone size is stated as once, few or many, or as a class when expanded; others skip it.

>TRBJ1-5|TRBV24-1|TRBD1|-
CATSDAGGYDQPQHF
TGTGCCACCAGTGATGCAGGGGGCTACGATCAGCCCCAGCATTTT
>TRBJ2-1|TRBV9|TRBD2|-
CASSVAGGIYNEQFF
TGTGCCAGCAGCGTAGCGGGAGGGATCTACAATGAGCAGTTCTTC
>TRBJ1-1|TRBV5-5|TRBD1|-
CASSPYRDRGQRTEAFF
TGTGCCAGCAGCCCTTACCGGGACAGGGGGCAGAGAACTGAAGCTTTCTTT
>TRBJ2-5|TRBV6-2/TRBV6-3|-|-
CASSHLGDTQETQYF
TGTGCCAGCAGTCACCTCGGGGACACACAAGAGACCCAGTACTTC
>TRBJ1-1|TRBV7-9|-|-
CASSSGRTGTEAFF
TGTGCCAGCAGCTCCGGGAGAACAGGCACTGAAGCTTTCTTT
>TRBJ2-7|TRBV11-2|TRBD1|-
CASSWGQALSYEQYF
TGTGCCAGCAGCTGGGGACAGGCCCTATCCTACGAGCAGTACTTC
>TRBJ2-7|TRBV5-1|TRBD2|-
CASSLAGTSASYEQYF
TGCGCCAGCAGCTTGGCCGGGACTAGCGCATCCTACGAGCAGTACTTC
>TRBJ2-2|TRBV7-2|-|-
CASSPSRRENTGELFF
TGTGCCAGCAGCCCAAGCCGGCGGGAGAACACCGGGGAGCTGTTTTTT
>TRBJ2-1|TRBV6-1|TRBD2|-
CASSESLLAGGNEQFF
TGTGCCAGCAGTGAATCTTTGCTAGCGGGGGGTAATGAGCAGTTCTTC
>TRBJ2-7|TRBV10-3|-|-
CAITPSVGYEQYF
TGTGCCATCACCCCAAGCGTAGGCTACGAGCAGTACTTC
>TRBJ1-5|TRBV9|-|-
CASSKRGNEPQHF
TGTGCCAGCAGCAAGCGGGGCAACGAACCCCAGCATTTT
>TRBJ2-1|TRBV13|TRBD2|once
CASSPRESLAGGGNEQFF
TGTGCCAGCAGCCCGCGAGAGAGTCTAGCGGGAGGGGGAAATGAGCAGTTCTTC
>TRBJ1-2|TRBV2|TRBD1|few
CASSVAGGYGYTF
TGTGCCAGCAGTGTGGCAGGGGGGTATGGCTACACCTTC
>TRBJ2-4|TRBV28|-|-
CATAGLAKNIQYF
TGTGCCACCGCGGGGCTAGCCAAAAACATTCAGTACTTC
>TRBJ1-1|TRBV6-5|-|-
CASSPYRQYNTEAFF
TGTGCCAGCAGTCCCTACAGACAATATAACACTGAAGCTTTCTTT
>TRBJ1-2|TRBV30|TRBD1|-
CAADRAYYGYTF
TGTGCCGCGGACAGGGCCTACTATGGCTACACCTTC
>TRBJ1-1|TRBV6-1|-|-
CASSEAGANTEAFF
TGTGCCAGCAGTGAAGCGGGGGCCAACACTGAAGCTTTCTTT
>TRBJ2-5|TRBV7-2|-|-
CASTIRNPETQYF
TGTGCCAGCACCATCAGAAACCCAGAGACCCAGTACTTC
>TRBJ2-7|TRBV19|-|-
CASSARGNEQYF
TGTGCCAGTAGTGCCCGGGGAAACGAGCAGTACTTC
>TRBJ2-1|TRBV10-3|-|-
CAISDGLGNEQFF
TGTGCCATCAGTGATGGGCTGGGCAATGAGCAGTTCTTC
>TRBJ2-3|TRBV5-1|TRBD2|-
CASSLRLAGVTDTQYF
TGCGCCAGCAGCTTGAGACTAGCGGGAGTGACAGATACGCAGTATTTT
>TRBJ1-1|TRBV5-8|-|-
CASSRLGENTEAFF
TGTGCCAGCAGCCGACTAGGGGAGAACACTGAAGCTTTCTTT
>TRBJ2-7|TRBV10-2|-|-
CASSDLWESYEQYF
TGCGCCAGCAGTGATTTGTGGGAGAGCTACGAGCAGTACTTC
>TRBJ1-3|TRBV5-1|TRBD1|once
CASSLEGTDSGNTIYF
TGCGCCAGCAGCTTGGAGGGGACAGACTCTGGAAACACCATATATTTT
>TRBJ2-5|TRBV4-1|TRBD2|-
CASSQLAGGTTQYF
TGCGCCAGCAGCCAGCTAGCGGGGGGCACAACCCAGTACTTC
>TRBJ1-6|TRBV7-2|TRBD1|few
CASSYPAGQGIHSPLHF
TGTGCCAGCAGCTACCCGGCGGGACAGGGGATACATTCACCCCTCCACTTT
>TRBJ2-5|TRBV7-8|TRBD2|-
CASSLVGAGGGPGAQYF
TGTGCCAGCAGCTTGGTCGGAGCGGGGGGCGGACCCGGGGCCCAGTACTTC
>TRBJ2-7|TRBV27|-|-
CASSLSRGSYEQYF
TGTGCCAGCAGTTTATCTCGGGGATCCTACGAGCAGTACTTC
>TRBJ1-2|TRBV11-2|-|-
CASSLGRVTGYGGGYTF
TGTGCCAGCAGCTTAGGACGGGTTACAGGATATGGTGGAGGCTACACCTTC
>TRBJ2-5|TRBV30|-|-
CAWSVRPEPLTQYF
TGTGCCTGGAGTGTAAGGCCGGAGCCACTGACCCAGTACTTC
>TRBJ2-3|TRBV6-5|TRBD2|-
CASTQTSGDPYTQYF
TGTGCCAGCACCCAGACTAGCGGGGACCCTTATACGCAGTATTTT